This TCR beta chain was retrieved from a study of CD8+ T cells in alopecia areata. Study as a whole: Dosing with tofacitinib proceeded for 6 to 18 months, followed by 6 months off drug. Study-level results: Especially in alopecia totalis/universalis, lesional scalp showed greater clonality than normal scalp did. Scalp sample sequencing also detects resident alphabeta T cells of normal skin.

Reverse transcribed after extraction, RNA yielded cDNA as the sequencing template. Clones were read by immunoSEQ multiplex PCR, and TCRdb kept only the in-frame ones, dropping some. The sample comprises 120,000 or so clones, roughly two fifths of which are singletons, and approximately 2.8% rests with the top ten. V lost 7 bases and J lost 0, with 13 bases in between. This CDR3 has 14 residues. The germline CDR1 and CDR2 sequences are SNHLY and FYNNEI. Alopecia areata patients provided lesional scalp punch biopsies and peripheral blood. As regards this clone: What it recognizes is unknown.

The origin of this receptor is a human donor with alopecia areata. Sequenced input: CD4+ T cells sorted from blood. The chain has TRBV2 and TRBJ2-7, with D possibly being TRBD2 (6 bases). The CDR3 loop reads CASKLSSASYEQYF. The CDR3 DNA sequence: TGTGCCAGCAAGTTGTCTAGCGCCTCCTACGAGCAGTACTTC.